These T cell receptor beta chains were read from a single sample in a study of cytomegalovirus exposure and HLA in healthy donors. Data came from immunoSEQ multiplex PCR; TCRdb stores just in-frame clones and leaves some out. The data hold about 89,000 clones, with over 55% observed a single time. Specimen: PBMCs. The origin of the receptors is a woman aged 25 to 39 in good health and CMV-seronegative. Each CDR3 is given with its conserved first and last residue. Rows give clone size only sometimes, using once, few, many, or a class for an expanded clone.

j_call | clone_size | v_call | cdr3_aa
TRBJ2-2 | NA | TRBV5-4 | CAVLGGSGELFF
TRBJ2-7 | NA | TRBV5-1 | CAGSLASRELDEQYF
TRBJ1-1 | NA | TRBV5-4 | CASSFSTGHQNTEAFF
TRBJ2-1 | few | TRBV5-4 | CASSLPNTYNEQFF
NA | NA | TRBV6-5 | CASRTLEQGGHEQYF
TRBJ2-7 | NA | TRBV7-9 | CSSSLGGTPEQYF
TRBJ2-5 | NA | TRBV2 | CASSGTSGPRETQYF
TRBJ1-4 | NA | TRBV5-1 | CASSLQGRDEKLFF
TRBJ2-3 | NA | TRBV10-1 | CASSESTGTDPDTQYF
TRBJ2-3 | NA | TRBV13 | CASSFRLAGGADTQYF
TRBJ1-1 | NA | TRBV7-9 | CASSLAGVPLNTEAFF
TRBJ2-2 | NA | TRBV4-3 | CASSQDMRGNTGELFF
TRBJ2-5 | NA | TRBV5-4 | CASSLTGGGETQYF
TRBJ2-5 | NA | TRBV6-1 | CASRTAGGETQYF
TRBJ2-2 | NA | TRBV9 | CASSISAGQGTGELFF
TRBJ1-6 | NA | TRBV5-4 | CATNYRGYNSPLHF
TRBJ2-7 | few | TRBV9 | CASSVASGGPHEQYF
TRBJ1-1 | few | TRBV5-8 | CASSLRREAFF
TRBJ2-1 | few | TRBV5-1 | CASSLAQTQVREQFF
TRBJ2-7 | NA | TRBV4-2 | CASRSGTGSYEQYF
TRBJ2-7 | NA | TRBV4-1 | CASSQRLSDRTYEQYF
TRBJ1-5 | NA | TRBV30 | CAWSPLRQGVGNQPQHF
TRBJ1-2 | NA | TRBV6-5 | CASSYSAGRSNYGYTF
TRBJ2-2 | NA | TRBV6-6 | CASSQGLAGGELFF
TRBJ2-1 | once | TRBV2 | CASGSTLTGTGNNEQFF
TRBJ1-2 | NA | TRBV6-1 | CASREDGNYGYTF
TRBJ1-2 | NA | TRBV5-1 | CASSLGLQGALDGYTF
TRBJ1-1 | NA | TRBV6-5 | CASSLAGTGSFEAFF
TRBJ1-2 | few | TRBV5-6 | CASSLIGSGYTF
TRBJ2-2 | NA | TRBV12-5 | CASGSGLDTGELFF
TRBJ2-3 | NA | TRBV7-2 | CASSLQAGRDTQYF
TRBJ1-3 | NA | TRBV11-2 | CASSLNRDRGDGNTIYF
TRBJ1-2 | NA | TRBV14 | CASSQVSGVNSGGYTF
TRBJ2-7 | few | TRBV4-3 | CASSQATGGAYEQYF
TRBJ2-3 | NA | TRBV29-1 | CSVERGMGTDTQYF
TRBJ2-1 | NA | TRBV7-2 | CASSKQGSGSYNEQFF
TRBJ1-2 | NA | TRBV10-3 | CAISEGNYGYTF
TRBJ1-1 | once | TRBV28 | CASRPRTGSNTEAFF
TRBJ1-5 | NA | TRBV19 | CASSIGGLVNQPQHF
TRBJ2-7 | NA | TRBV27 | CASNPSGSPYEQYF
TRBJ2-1 | NA | TRBV5-6 | CASSFSAGAYNEQFF
TRBJ2-3 | NA | TRBV19 | CASSPTRGLAGGDTQYF
TRBJ1-1 | few | TRBV2 | CASSPRGAEAFF
TRBJ2-7 | NA | TRBV18 | CASSRDRAYEQYF
TRBJ2-1 | NA | TRBV5-1 | CASRLPTGSSGHGANEQFF
TRBJ2-7 | NA | TRBV27 | CASSPGLAGVYEQYF
TRBJ1-2 | medium-sized | TRBV19 | CATAFLPGQVDGYTF
TRBJ2-7 | NA | TRBV7-8 | CATYPQRTRKAYEQYF
TRBJ2-3 | NA | TRBV9 | CAGSTGTDTQYF
TRBJ2-7 | NA | TRBV5-1 | CASSGGLAGSTYEQYF
TRBJ2-2 | NA | TRBV7-9 | CASSSLAGGRTATGELFF
TRBJ2-7 | NA | TRBV5-1 | CASSLGQGDSYEQYF
TRBJ1-1 | few | TRBV27 | CASSFTTGLTEAFF